The rows below give T cell receptor beta chains drawn from one sample of a study of blood T cell repertoires in COVID-19. Assay: immunoSEQ multiplex PCR; the TCRdb copy retains only in-frame clones and omits some. The sample has 45,000 to 60,000 clones; 89% are singletons. Sequenced: peripheral blood. These receptor sequences come from a man aged 60 to 75 with acute or convalescent COVID-19. The CDR3 runs from the conserved cysteine through the conserved F or W. The order of the fields is D gene, CDR3 length, V gene, J gene, clone size, CDR3 DNA, CDR3 protein. The D gene is left open where the match is weak. Part of the rows lack a size; the others show once, few, many or a class for expanded clones.

-	13	TRBV5-1	TRBJ1-1	-	TGCGCCAGCAGCTTCGCCGGGAACACTGAAGCTTTCTTT	CASSFAGNTEAFF
TRBD2	17	TRBV24-1	TRBJ2-1	-	TGTGCCACCAGTGACTCGCGACTAGCGGGGTCCTTAAATGAGCAGTTCTTC	CATSDSRLAGSLNEQFF
-	13	TRBV3-1/TRBV3-2	TRBJ1-2	-	TGTGCCAGCAGCCACCAGGGGAAGTCTGGCTACACCTTC	CASSHQGKSGYTF
TRBD2	15	TRBV9	TRBJ2-7	-	TGTGCCAGCAGCGCTGGTGTCGGGGGGGCTGTCGAGCAGTACTTC	CASSAGVGGAVEQYF
-	13	TRBV4-2	TRBJ1-1	once	TGTGCCAGCAGCCTGTCTAGGAACACTGAAGCTTTCTTT	CASSLSRNTEAFF
TRBD1	14	TRBV6-5	TRBJ1-1	-	TGTGCCAGCACCGACAGGGACAGGCTAGCCGAAGCTTTCTTT	CASTDRDRLAEAFF
TRBD1	16	TRBV2	TRBJ1-1	once	TGTGCCAGCAGTAGGGGACAGGGTCGGATGAACACTGAAGCTTTCTTT	CASSRGQGRMNTEAFF
-	12	TRBV5-6	TRBJ2-3	-	TGTGCCAGCAGTCAGGGGTCAGATACGCAGTATTTT	CASSQGSDTQYF
-	15	TRBV5-4	TRBJ2-1	few	TGTGCCAGCAGCTTTTCAGGGATCTCCTACAATGAGCAGTTCTTC	CASSFSGISYNEQFF
-	14	TRBV28	TRBJ1-2	-	TGTGCCAGCAGTTCACCATTCACGGGGTATGGCTACACCTTC	CASSSPFTGYGYTF
TRBD1	15	TRBV7-2	TRBJ1-6	-	TGTGCCAGCAGCTTAGTCGGGACAGCAAATTCACCCCTCCACTTT	CASSLVGTANSPLHF
TRBD2	16	TRBV5-1	TRBJ2-1	once	TGCGCCAGCAGCTTGGAAGCGGGGGGACTCTACAATGAGCAGTTCTTC	CASSLEAGGLYNEQFF
TRBD1	15	TRBV7-2	TRBJ2-5	-	TGTGCCAGCAGCTCACAGGGGCATTTGGGGGAGACCCAGTACTTC	CASSSQGHLGETQYF
-	16	TRBV4-2	TRBJ1-3	-	TGTGCCAGCAGCCAAGCGCGGGGCTCCTCTGGAAACACCATATATTTT	CASSQARGSSGNTIYF
-	13	TRBV6-2/TRBV6-3	TRBJ1-5	-	TGTGCCAGCAGTTCCTCGGACTTCCAGCCCCAGCATTTT	CASSSSDFQPQHF
TRBD1	13	TRBV9	TRBJ2-7	-	TGTGCCAGCAGCTTAAACAGGGGGCACGAGCAGTACTTC	CASSLNRGHEQYF
-	21	TRBV30	TRBJ1-6	-	TGTGCCTGGAGTGTTGGAATCGGTAGGGGGTCCGCGAGCTCCTATAATTCACCCCTCCACTTT	CAWSVGIGRGSASSYNSPLHF
TRBD1	15	TRBV10-3	TRBJ2-2	few	TGTGCCATCACCGGGACAGGGAATTGGTCCGGGGAGCTGTTTTTT	CAITGTGNWSGELFF
-	14	TRBV6-6	TRBJ1-2	-	TGTGCCAGCAGTTACTCGGCCGCGGTCGGTGGCTACACCTTC	CASSYSAAVGGYTF
-	13	TRBV9	TRBJ1-1	-	TGTGCCAGCAGCGTAGACAGGGCTACTGAAGCTTTCTTT	CASSVDRATEAFF
TRBD1	14	TRBV5-1	TRBJ1-4	-	TGCGCCAGCAGCCGGGGACAGAACAATGAAAAACTGTTTTTT	CASSRGQNNEKLFF